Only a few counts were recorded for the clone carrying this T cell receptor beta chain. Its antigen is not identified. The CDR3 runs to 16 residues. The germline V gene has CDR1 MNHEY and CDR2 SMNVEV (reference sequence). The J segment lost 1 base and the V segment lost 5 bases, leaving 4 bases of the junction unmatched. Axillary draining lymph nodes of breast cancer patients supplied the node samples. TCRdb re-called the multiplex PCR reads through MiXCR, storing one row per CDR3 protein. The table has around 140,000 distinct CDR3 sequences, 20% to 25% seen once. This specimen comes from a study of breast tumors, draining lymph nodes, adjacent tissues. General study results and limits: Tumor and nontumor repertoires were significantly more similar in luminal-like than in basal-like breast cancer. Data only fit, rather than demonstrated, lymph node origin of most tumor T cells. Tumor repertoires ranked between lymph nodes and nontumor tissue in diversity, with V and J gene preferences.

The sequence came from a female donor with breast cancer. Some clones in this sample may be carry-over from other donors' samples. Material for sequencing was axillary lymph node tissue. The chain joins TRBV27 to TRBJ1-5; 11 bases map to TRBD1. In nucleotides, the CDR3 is TGTGCCAGCAGTGTCGGGACAGGGGGAAGCAATCAGCCCCAGCATTTT. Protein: CASSVGTGGSNQPQHF.